The rows below give T cell receptor beta chains drawn from one sample of a study of T cell responses to AZD1222 COVID-19 vaccine. Assay used: immunoSEQ multiplex PCR; TCRdb lists only in-frame clones, some missing. The data contain about 190,000 clones, almost 95% of them seen just once; the ten biggest clones take up over 7.5%. Sequencing used peripheral blood, obtained on day 0 of AZD1222 vaccination. These receptors were collected from an adult in good health. The CDR3 runs from the conserved cysteine through the conserved F or W. D genes are given only for firm matches. The size field is filled for only some rows; it gives once, few, many or a size class.

J: TRBJ2-7
D: -
size: -
V: TRBV7-9
CDR3: CASSLGIAAYEQYF
DNA: TGTGCCAGCAGCTTAGGTATTGCCGCCTACGAGCAGTACTTC

J: TRBJ2-7
D: TRBD2
size: -
V: TRBV9
CDR3: CASSVGLAGSYEQYF
DNA: TGTGCCAGCAGCGTAGGGCTAGCGGGTAGTTACGAGCAGTACTTC

J: TRBJ2-7
D: -
size: -
V: TRBV28
CDR3: CASSLPGRGEQYF
DNA: TGTGCCAGCAGTTTACCCGGGAGAGGCGAGCAGTACTTC

J: TRBJ2-1
D: -
size: once
V: TRBV7-9
CDR3: CASSRTAINEQFF
DNA: TGTGCCAGCAGCAGGACAGCGATCAATGAGCAGTTCTTC

J: TRBJ1-1
D: -
size: -
V: TRBV5-1
CDR3: CASSLFLNTEAFF
DNA: TGCGCCAGCAGCTTGTTCCTGAACACTGAAGCTTTCTTT

J: TRBJ2-3
D: -
size: -
V: TRBV18
CDR3: CASSPRPDTQYF
DNA: TGTGCCAGCTCACCAAGGCCAGATACGCAGTATTTT

J: TRBJ2-1
D: TRBD1
size: -
V: TRBV11-2
CDR3: CASSLHLGTGQFF
DNA: TGTGCCAGCAGCTTGCACTTAGGGACAGGGCAGTTCTTC

J: TRBJ1-4
D: TRBD1
size: -
V: TRBV19
CDR3: CASSTGTGDEKLFF
DNA: TGTGCCAGTAGTACCGGGACAGGGGACGAAAAACTGTTTTTT

J: TRBJ1-6
D: -
size: few
V: TRBV11-2
CDR3: CASSLGAVKNSPLHF
DNA: TGTGCCAGCAGCTTAGGTGCAGTAAAGAATTCACCCCTCCACTTT

J: TRBJ2-1
D: -
size: -
V: TRBV19
CDR3: CASSQGRTYNEQFF
DNA: TGTGCCAGTAGCCAGGGGAGAACCTACAATGAGCAGTTCTTC

J: TRBJ2-2
D: -
size: -
V: TRBV3-1/TRBV3-2
CDR3: CASSQVKPGTGELFF
DNA: TGTGCCAGCAGCCAAGTTAAGCCAGGGACCGGGGAGCTGTTTTTT

J: TRBJ1-1
D: -
size: -
V: TRBV29-1
CDR3: CSAAGNTEAFF
DNA: TGCAGCGCAGCGGGGAACACTGAAGCTTTCTTT

J: TRBJ2-1
D: -
size: -
V: TRBV20-1
CDR3: CSASNFEQTWTATRHEQFF
DNA: TGCAGTGCTAGTAATTTTGAACAGACCTGGACGGCAACAAGACATGAGCAGTTCTTC

J: TRBJ2-7
D: -
size: -
V: TRBV5-1
CDR3: CASSLAPGSSTYEQYF
DNA: TGCGCCAGCAGCTTGGCGCCGGGCAGTTCAACCTACGAGCAGTACTTC

J: TRBJ1-1
D: TRBD1
size: -
V: TRBV7-2
CDR3: CASSSQGAVNTEAFF
DNA: TGTGCCAGCAGCTCCCAGGGGGCGGTGAACACTGAAGCTTTCTTT

J: TRBJ2-3
D: -
size: -
V: TRBV13
CDR3: CASSLRQGTDTQYF
DNA: TGTGCCAGCAGCTTACGCCAGGGCACAGATACGCAGTATTTT

J: TRBJ2-5
D: -
size: -
V: TRBV7-6
CDR3: CASSLAEAFQETQYF
DNA: TGTGCCAGCAGCTTAGCGGAGGCTTTCCAAGAGACCCAGTACTTC

J: TRBJ1-1
D: -
size: -
V: TRBV6-5
CDR3: CASSPGERQIHF
DNA: TGTGCCAGCAGTCCGGGGGAGAGGCAGATTCACTTT

J: TRBJ1-2
D: -
size: -
V: TRBV7-9
CDR3: CASSLATEGGYTF
DNA: TGTGCCAGCAGCTTAGCCACAGAGGGTGGCTACACCTTC

J: TRBJ2-7
D: -
size: once
V: TRBV10-2
CDR3: CASSESGGRGYF
DNA: TGCGCCAGCAGTGAGTCAGGAGGGAGAGGGTACTTC

J: TRBJ1-6
D: -
size: -
V: TRBV7-8
CDR3: CASSPLGRGDNSPLHF
DNA: TGTGCCAGCAGCCCCCTCGGGAGGGGTGATAATTCACCCCTCCACTTT

J: TRBJ1-1
D: TRBD1
size: -
V: TRBV5-1
CDR3: CASSRGQVGTEAFF
DNA: TGCGCCAGCAGCCGGGGACAGGTAGGCACTGAAGCTTTCTTT

J: TRBJ1-1
D: -
size: -
V: TRBV6-5
CDR3: CASMFRNTEAFF
DNA: TGTGCCAGCATGTTTAGGAACACTGAAGCTTTCTTT

J: TRBJ2-7
D: TRBD1
size: -
V: TRBV27
CDR3: CASRTGTGTYEQYF
DNA: TGTGCCAGCAGGACCGGGACAGGGACCTACGAGCAGTACTTC

J: TRBJ2-5
D: -
size: -
V: TRBV28
CDR3: CASSLSGGGQETQYF
DNA: TGTGCCAGCAGTTTATCCGGAGGGGGCCAAGAGACCCAGTACTTC

J: TRBJ2-2
D: TRBD1
size: -
V: TRBV6-5
CDR3: CASSQQGVGGELFF
DNA: TGTGCCAGCAGCCAACAGGGGGTCGGCGGGGAGCTGTTTTTT

J: TRBJ2-1
D: TRBD2
size: -
V: TRBV6-2/TRBV6-3
CDR3: CASSPNRLAGNRGNNEQFF
DNA: TGTGCCAGCAGTCCCAACCGACTAGCGGGAAATCGGGGGAACAATGAGCAGTTCTTC

J: TRBJ1-2
D: -
size: -
V: TRBV5-4
CDR3: CASSQDGYGYTF
DNA: TGTGCCAGCAGCCAGGACGGATATGGCTACACCTTC

J: TRBJ2-3
D: -
size: -
V: TRBV30
CDR3: CAWSFTAGSTDTQYF
DNA: TGTGCCTGGAGTTTTACGGCGGGAAGCACAGATACGCAGTATTTT

J: TRBJ2-1
D: -
size: -
V: TRBV6-5
CDR3: CASREPGSYNEQFF
DNA: TGTGCCAGCCGGGAGCCTGGATCCTACAATGAGCAGTTCTTC

J: TRBJ1-1
D: -
size: once
V: TRBV2
CDR3: CAARGNTEAFF
DNA: TGTGCCGCCCGGGGGAACACTGAAGCTTTCTTT

J: TRBJ1-2
D: -
size: -
V: TRBV28
CDR3: CASSFSGGYTF
DNA: TGTGCCAGCAGTTTCTCCGGGGGCTACACCTTC

J: TRBJ1-2
D: -
size: -
V: TRBV9
CDR3: CASKKEQGLDYGYTF
DNA: TGTGCCAGCAAAAAGGAGCAAGGGTTGGACTATGGCTACACCTTC

J: TRBJ1-3
D: -
size: -
V: TRBV5-8
CDR3: CASSVGHNSGNTIYF
DNA: TGTGCCAGCAGCGTGGGACACAACTCTGGAAACACCATATATTTT

J: TRBJ2-1
D: TRBD2
size: -
V: TRBV4-1
CDR3: CASSQPHERTRGLF
DNA: TGCGCCAGCAGCCAACCCCATGAGAGGACTAGAGGGCTCTTC

J: TRBJ1-3
D: -
size: -
V: TRBV2
CDR3: CASSDTPGRNTIYF
DNA: TGTGCCAGCAGTGACACCCCGGGCCGAAACACCATATATTTT

J: TRBJ1-2
D: -
size: -
V: TRBV3-1/TRBV3-2
CDR3: CASSPPMRASYGYTF
DNA: TGTGCCAGCAGCCCACCTATGAGGGCCTCCTATGGCTACACCTTC

J: TRBJ2-1
D: -
size: -
V: TRBV29-1
CDR3: CSVFPGAHNEQFF
DNA: TGCAGCGTTTTTCCAGGGGCGCACAATGAGCAGTTCTTC

J: TRBJ2-7
D: TRBD2
size: -
V: TRBV6-2/TRBV6-3
CDR3: CASSTTPPRGAYEQYF
DNA: TGTGCCAGCAGTACAACCCCCCCCCGGGGGGCCTACGAGCAGTACTTC

J: TRBJ1-1
D: -
size: -
V: TRBV6-5
CDR3: CASSWGDSFPEAFF
DNA: TGTGCCAGCAGTTGGGGTGACAGCTTCCCTGAAGCTTTCTTT

J: TRBJ2-3
D: TRBD2
size: -
V: TRBV5-1
CDR3: CASSPGTSGTPRTQYF
DNA: TGCGCCAGCAGCCCCGGAACTAGCGGGACCCCGCGGACGCAGTATTTT

J: TRBJ2-1
D: TRBD1
size: -
V: TRBV4-1
CDR3: CASSQFSQGFNEQFF
DNA: TGCGCCAGCAGCCAATTCTCACAGGGGTTCAATGAGCAGTTCTTC

J: TRBJ2-7
D: TRBD2
size: -
V: TRBV11-2
CDR3: CASSPRLAGAEQYF
DNA: TGTGCCAGCAGCCCAAGACTAGCGGGAGCTGAGCAGTACTTC

J: TRBJ1-2
D: TRBD1
size: -
V: TRBV28
CDR3: CASSLERTGRAYGYTF
DNA: TGTGCCAGCAGTTTAGAAAGGACAGGGAGGGCCTATGGCTACACCTTC

J: TRBJ2-3
D: TRBD2
size: -
V: TRBV5-1
CDR3: CASSFSLAGRSTISTDTQYF
DNA: TGCGCCAGCAGCTTTTCTCTAGCGGGACGGTCCACTATCAGCACAGATACGCAGTATTTT

J: TRBJ2-7
D: -
size: -
V: TRBV6-5
CDR3: CASSRTSSYEQYF
DNA: TGTGCCAGCAGTCGCACTAGCTCCTACGAGCAGTACTTC

J: TRBJ2-2
D: -
size: -
V: TRBV6-2/TRBV6-3
CDR3: CASSYSNPAGELFF
DNA: TGTGCCAGCAGTTACTCGAACCCCGCCGGGGAGCTGTTTTTT

J: TRBJ1-2
D: TRBD1
size: -
V: TRBV15
CDR3: CATSRGTGGGYGYTF
DNA: TGTGCCACCAGCAGAGGAACAGGGGGAGGCTATGGCTACACCTTC

J: TRBJ2-7
D: -
size: -
V: TRBV30
CDR3: CAWSVSSPYEQYF
DNA: TGTGCCTGGAGTGTCTCCAGCCCCTACGAGCAGTACTTC

J: TRBJ1-2
D: -
size: -
V: TRBV4-1
CDR3: CASSQVPGPDYFCTF
DNA: TGCGCCAGCAGCCAAGTTCCTGGACCCGATTATTTCTGTACCTTC